This is a list of T cell receptor beta chains from one sample in a study. TCRdb redid the calling of the 5' RACE reads with MiXCR, one entry per CDR3 protein. The sample has fewer than 50,000 distinct CDR3 sequences; over 20% are singletons. The source material was Tregs sorted from a lymph node. The receptors stem from a female donor with breast cancer. Both conserved end residues are part of each CDR3. The D gene is left open where the match is weak. Only part of the rows carry a size: once, few, many, or a class if the clone is expanded.

>TRBJ2-7|many|TRBV4-2|TRBD2
CASSRISLAGVHEQYF
TGTGCCAGCAGCCGAATTTCACTAGCGGGAGTGCACGAGCAGTACTTC
>TRBJ2-5|-|TRBV5-1|-
CASTVAGDKETQYF
TGCGCCAGCACCGTGGCAGGGGACAAAGAGACCCAGTACTTC
>TRBJ2-1|few|TRBV12-3/TRBV12-4|-
CASNTGTLYNEQFF
TGTGCCAGCAACACCGGGACTCTGTACAATGAGCAGTTCTTC
>TRBJ1-2|-|TRBV27|TRBD1
CASSSGTGDYGYTF
TGTGCCAGCAGTTCAGGGACAGGGGACTATGGCTACACCTTC
>TRBJ2-1|few|TRBV24-1|TRBD2
CATSALAESYNEQFF
TGTGCCACCAGTGCCCTAGCGGAATCCTACAATGAGCAGTTCTTC
>TRBJ2-1|few|TRBV5-1|-
CASSLVRGHNEQFF
TGCGCCAGCAGCTTGGTCAGGGGACACAATGAGCAGTTCTTC
>TRBJ1-4|-|TRBV2|-
CASRDGGSVDEKLFF
TGTGCCAGCAGGGACGGAGGCTCTGTTGATGAAAAACTGTTTTTT
>TRBJ1-2|few|TRBV7-9|-
CASSLGRATYYGYTF
TGTGCCAGCAGCTTAGGTAGAGCCACTTACTATGGCTACACCTTC
>TRBJ1-6|-|TRBV5-1|TRBD1
CASSLGDRGSPLHF
TGCGCCAGCAGCTTGGGTGACAGGGGGTCACCCCTCCACTTT
>TRBJ2-7|few|TRBV3-1|-
CASSQDLTGVVEQYF
TGTGCCAGCAGCCAAGATTTGACGGGAGTCGTCGAGCAGTACTTC
>TRBJ2-3|few|TRBV20-1|TRBD2
CSATTSGPRDTQYF
TGCAGTGCTACGACTAGCGGGCCTAGGGATACGCAGTATTTT
>TRBJ1-6|few|TRBV7-9|TRBD1
CASSLSGTGLSGLHF
TGTGCCAGCAGCTTATCGGGGACAGGCCTCTCGGGCCTCCACTTT
>TRBJ1-5|-|TRBV28|-
CASSHQGSHQPQHF
TGTGCCAGCAGTCATCAGGGAAGCCATCAGCCCCAGCATTTT
>TRBJ1-2|few|TRBV5-5|-
CASRRMSSAYGYTF
TGTGCCAGCAGGCGTATGAGTAGCGCGTATGGCTACACCTTC
>TRBJ1-5|-|TRBV27|-
CASSLKGQPQHF
TGTGCCAGCAGTTTAAAGGGCCAGCCCCAGCATTTT